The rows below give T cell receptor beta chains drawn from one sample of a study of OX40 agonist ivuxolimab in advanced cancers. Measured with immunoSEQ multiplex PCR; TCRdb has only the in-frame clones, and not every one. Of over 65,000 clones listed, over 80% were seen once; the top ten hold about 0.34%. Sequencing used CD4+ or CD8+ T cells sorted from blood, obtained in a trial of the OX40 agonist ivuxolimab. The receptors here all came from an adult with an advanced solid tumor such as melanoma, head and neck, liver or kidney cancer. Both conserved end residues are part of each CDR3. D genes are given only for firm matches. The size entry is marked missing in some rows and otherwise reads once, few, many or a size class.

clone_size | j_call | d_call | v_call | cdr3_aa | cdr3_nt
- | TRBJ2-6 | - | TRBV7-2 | CASSFQSSGANVLTF | TGTGCCAGCAGCTTCCAGAGCTCTGGGGCCAACGTCCTGACTTTC
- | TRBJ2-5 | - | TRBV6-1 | CASSASLRPETQYF | TGTGCCAGCAGCGCGAGCCTACGGCCTGAGACCCAGTACTTC
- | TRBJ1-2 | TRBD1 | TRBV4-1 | CASSQGRQGTIYGYTF | TGCGCCAGCAGCCAAGGTAGACAGGGAACCATATATGGCTACACCTTC
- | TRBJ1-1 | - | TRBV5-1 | CASSPGHQNTEAFF | TGCGCCAGCAGCCCGGGACATCAGAACACTGAAGCTTTCTTT
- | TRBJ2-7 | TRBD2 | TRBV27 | CASSSLGRELQYF | TGTGCCAGCAGTTCCTTAGGGAGGGAGTTGCAGTACTTC
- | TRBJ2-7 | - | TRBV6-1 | CASKQTGTYEQYF | TGTGCCAGCAAACAGACAGGAACCTACGAGCAGTACTTC
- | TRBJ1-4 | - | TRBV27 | CASSPAGANEKLFF | TGTGCCAGCAGTCCGGCAGGGGCTAATGAAAAACTGTTTTTT
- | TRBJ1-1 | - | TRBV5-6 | CASSLEVTTEAFF | TGTGCCAGCAGCTTAGAGGTGACCACTGAAGCTTTCTTT
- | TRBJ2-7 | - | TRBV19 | CASRSGTYEQYF | TGTGCCAGTAGATCGGGGACTTATGAGCAGTACTTC
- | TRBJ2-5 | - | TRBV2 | CASSESGETQYF | TGTGCCAGCAGTGAATCCGGAGAGACCCAGTACTTC
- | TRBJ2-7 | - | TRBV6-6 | CASSSGGGRLYEQYF | TGTGCCAGCAGTTCAGGGGGGGGTAGGCTCTACGAGCAGTACTTC
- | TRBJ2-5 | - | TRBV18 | CASSPPERNQETQYF | TGTGCCAGCTCACCACCGGAAAGGAACCAAGAGACCCAGTACTTC
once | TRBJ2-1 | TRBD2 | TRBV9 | CASSVAAGGSYNEQFF | TGTGCCAGCAGCGTAGCGGCGGGAGGATCCTACAATGAGCAGTTCTTC
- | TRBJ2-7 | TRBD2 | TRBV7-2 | CASSLWGGLMGSYEQYF | TGTGCCAGCAGCTTATGGGGGGGACTGATGGGCTCCTACGAGCAGTACTTC
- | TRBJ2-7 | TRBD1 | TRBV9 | CASSVGRGQIYEQYF | TGTGCCAGCAGCGTCGGCAGGGGGCAGATATACGAGCAGTACTTC
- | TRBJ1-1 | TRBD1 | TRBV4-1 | CASSQGTGVTGLAFF | TGCGCCAGCAGCCAAGGGACAGGGGTAACGGGGTTGGCTTTCTTT
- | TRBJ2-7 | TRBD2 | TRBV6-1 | CASSEGTSGLIKQYF | TGTGCCAGCAGTGAGGGGACTAGCGGATTAATCAAGCAGTACTTC
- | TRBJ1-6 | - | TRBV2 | CASSEWQFNSPLHF | TGTGCCAGCAGTGAGTGGCAGTTCAATTCACCCCTCCACTTT
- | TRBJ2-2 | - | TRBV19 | CASGLSPNTGELFF | TGTGCCAGTGGACTCAGCCCGAACACCGGGGAGCTGTTTTTT
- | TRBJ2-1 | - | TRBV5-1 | CASSFPQGNEQFF | TGCGCCAGCAGCTTTCCACAGGGTAATGAGCAGTTCTTC
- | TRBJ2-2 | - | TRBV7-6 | CASSLVSGDGELFF | TGTGCCAGCAGCTTAGTTTCTGGGGACGGGGAGCTGTTTTTT
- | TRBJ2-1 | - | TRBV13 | CASSFRINSYNEQFF | TGTGCCAGCAGCTTTCGTATAAACTCCTACAATGAGCAGTTCTTC
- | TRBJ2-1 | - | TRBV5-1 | CASSLAVGGRHNEQFF | TGCGCCAGCAGCTTGGCCGTAGGGGGACGACACAATGAGCAGTTCTTC
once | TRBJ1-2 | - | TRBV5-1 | CASSLGQQDYGYTF | TGCGCCAGCAGCTTAGGACAGCAAGACTATGGCTACACCTTC
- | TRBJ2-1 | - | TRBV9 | CASSVASSYNEQFF | TGTGCCAGCAGCGTTGCTAGCTCCTACAATGAGCAGTTCTTC
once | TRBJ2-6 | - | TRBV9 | CASSSQGSLANVLTF | TGTGCCAGCAGCTCCCAGGGGTCTTTGGCCAACGTCCTGACTTTC
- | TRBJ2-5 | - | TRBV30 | CAWSVGGSETQYF | TGTGCCTGGAGTGTTGGTGGGAGCGAGACCCAGTACTTC
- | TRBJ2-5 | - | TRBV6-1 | CASSETVFQETQYF | TGTGCCAGCAGTGAAACCGTTTTCCAAGAGACCCAGTACTTC
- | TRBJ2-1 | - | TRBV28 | CASSLGLAWNEQFF | TGTGCCAGCAGTTTAGGGCTAGCTTGGAATGAGCAGTTCTTC
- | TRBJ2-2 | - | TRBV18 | CASSPPTSRQGGELFF | TGTGCCAGCTCACCACCGACCAGCAGGCAAGGGGGGGAGCTGTTTTTT
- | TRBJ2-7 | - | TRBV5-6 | CASSSRILLSGEQYF | TGTGCCAGCAGCTCAAGAATCCTACTCAGCGGCGAGCAGTACTTC
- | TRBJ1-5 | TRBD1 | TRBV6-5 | CASSLAGTEFNQPQHF | TGTGCCAGCAGTTTAGCCGGGACAGAGTTCAATCAGCCCCAGCATTTT
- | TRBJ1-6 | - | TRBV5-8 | CATTDRSSYNSPLHF | TGTGCCACCACTGACAGGAGCTCCTATAATTCACCCCTCCACTTT
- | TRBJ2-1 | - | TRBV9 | CASSVVSLPPYNEQFF | TGTGCCAGCAGCGTAGTGTCTTTGCCCCCCTACAATGAGCAGTTCTTC
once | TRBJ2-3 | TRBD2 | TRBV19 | CASKSGREAGIGTDTQYF | TGTGCCAGTAAAAGCGGCAGGGAAGCGGGAATCGGCACAGATACGCAGTATTTT
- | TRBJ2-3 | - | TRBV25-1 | CASSEGGSPDTQYF | TGTGCCAGCAGTGAGGGGGGCTCACCAGATACGCAGTATTTT
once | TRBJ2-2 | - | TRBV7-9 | CASEPTGLHTGELFF | TGTGCCAGCGAACCGACGGGACTCCACACCGGGGAGCTGTTTTTT
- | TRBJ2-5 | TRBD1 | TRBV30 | CAWSPQGATQYF | TGTGCCTGGAGTCCTCAGGGGGCGACCCAGTACTTC
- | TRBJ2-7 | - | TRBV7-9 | CASSLAQVSYEQYF | TGTGCCAGCAGCTTAGCCCAGGTCTCCTACGAGCAGTACTTC
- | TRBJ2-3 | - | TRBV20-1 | CSASGGTQYF | TGCAGTGCTAGCGGGGGTACGCAGTATTTT
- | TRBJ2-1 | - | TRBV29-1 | CSVEAPAYNEQFF | TGCAGCGTTGAAGCCCCAGCCTACAATGAGCAGTTCTTC